One and the same sample provided the 10 T cell receptor beta chains below, sequenced in a study of PD-1 blockade in mismatch repair-deficient tumors. Sequencing used immunoSEQ multiplex PCR; TCRdb keeps in-frame clones, though not all of them. The table includes 90,000 to 130,000 clones, 60% to 85% detected once. The input for sequencing was peripheral blood, taken roughly 60 weeks after starting pembrolizumab. The receptor set was obtained from an adult with mismatch repair-deficient cancer.

This sequence joins TRBV27 and TRBJ1-1, with D possibly matching TRBD1 (5 bases). The ends were cut back, 7 bases at V and 4 bases at J, with 13 bases in the middle. Germline V gene sequence: CDR1 MNHEY, CDR2 SMNVEV (reference sequence). The CDR3 is 13 residues long. The CDR3 spells CASKPGGFTEAFF. CDR3 DNA: TGTGCCAGCAAACCCGGGGGGTTCACTGAAGCTTTCTTT.

The table lists this clone with a count of one. This chain connects TRBV7-8 to TRBJ2-3; D is possibly TRBD1 or TRBD2 (5 bases each). Germline-derived CDR1 and CDR2 are SGHVS and FQNEAQ. The V gene lost 5 bases and the J gene lost 4 bases, with 13 bases spanning the gap. The CDR3 runs 14 residues. CDR3 sequence reads: CASSIGTKPDTQYF. Written as DNA, the CDR3 is TGTGCCAGCAGCATAGGGACGAAACCAGATACGCAGTATTTT.

The J gene is TRBJ2-3, the V gene TRBV4-1; D ambiguous. The germline V gene has CDR1 MGHRA and CDR2 YSYEKL. This CDR3 is 16 amino acids long. V lost 4 bases to trimming and J lost 2 bases, with 16 bases between them. The DNA for the CDR3 is TGCGCCAGCAGCCCCTACCAAGACCAGAACACAGATACGCAGTATTTT. Residues: CASSPYQDQNTDTQYF.

The chain links TRBV4-2 to TRBJ1-2; D unclear. CDR1 and CDR2 from the germline V gene are LGHNA and YNFKEQ. The length of the CDR3 is 16 residues. The ends were cut back, 4 bases at V and 5 bases at J, with 20 bases in the middle. CDR3 sequence: CASSRRVPAEPYGYTF. The CDR3 DNA reads as TGTGCCAGCAGCCGAAGGGTTCCGGCAGAACCATATGGCTACACCTTC.

The rearrangement links TRBV7-3 to TRBJ1-2, with a possible D match to TRBD1 (6 bases). This CDR3 spans 14 amino acids. Trimming stripped 5 bases from V and 8 bases from J, with 18 bases between. Germline values: CDR1 SGHTA, CDR2 FQGTGA. For the CDR3, the DNA is TGTGCCAGCAGCGCAGCTACAGGGCCCTTCGGCTACACCTTC. Encoded protein: CASSAATGPFGYTF.

CDR3 nucleotides: TGTGCCAGCAGTGAAAACCTAAAGTCTGGCTATGGCTACACCTTC. This sequence encodes CASSENLKSGYGYTF. The chain uses TRBV6-1 and TRBJ1-2, with D unclear. The CDR3 length is 15 residues. Germline loops: CDR1 MNHNS, CDR2 SASEGT. Trimming stripped 2 bases from V and 4 bases from J, with 14 bases between.

This rearrangement joins TRBV30 to TRBJ1-1; no clear D. CDR1 is GTSNPN and CDR2 is SVGIG in the germline V gene (reference sequence). Deletions cut 2 bases from V and 0 bases from J, with 4 bases between. This CDR3 contains 12 residues. The CDR3 here is CAWSRVNTEAFF. The DNA for the CDR3 is TGTGCCTGGAGTAGGGTGAACACTGAAGCTTTCTTT. Using reference TRBV30 and TRBJ1-1 for the parts outside the CDR3, the full variable domain is SQTIHQWPATLVQPVGSPLSLECTVEGTSNPNLYWYRQAAGRGLQLLFYSVGIGQISSEVPQNLSASRPQDRQFILSSKKLLLSDSGFYLCAWSRVNTEAFFGQGTRLTVV.

This chain connects TRBV5-5 to TRBJ2-1; TRBD1 matches 12 bases. Germline V CDR1 and CDR2: SGHKS, YYEKEE (reference sequence). This CDR3 spans 15 amino acids. The J segment lost 7 bases and the V segment lost 5 bases, leaving 7 bases of the junction unmatched. The CDR3 here is CASSSGTGGSNEQFF. The CDR3 DNA sequence: TGTGCCAGCAGTTCCGGGACAGGGGGCTCAAATGAGCAGTTCTTC.

The V gene is TRBV7-9, the J gene TRBJ2-1; D possibly matches TRBD1 or TRBD2 (5 bases each). Germline loops: CDR1 SEHNR, CDR2 FQNEAQ (reference sequence). Trimming left V 5 bases short and J 2 bases short, with 19 bases between. CDR3 length equals 17 residues. CDR3 nucleotide sequence: TGTGCCAGCAGCCCCCTAGAGGGGTCCGCCGCCTACAATGAGCAGTTCTTC. It codes for CASSPLEGSAAYNEQFF.

The chain recombines TRBV9 with TRBJ1-4, with 8 nucleotides matching TRBD1. Germline V lookup: CDR1 SGDLS, CDR2 YYNGEE. The V gene end was trimmed by 3 bases and the J gene end by 4 bases; junction bases not matched to a gene: 2. This CDR3 contains 14 residues. This CDR3 is CASSGTGINEKLFF. The CDR3, as DNA: TGTGCCAGCAGCGGGACAGGGATTAATGAAAAACTGTTTTTT. Supplemented by reference TRBV9 and TRBJ1-4, the full variable domain reads DSGVTQTPKHLITATGQRVTLRCSPRSGDLSVYWYQQSLDQGLQFLIQYYNGEERAKGNILERFSAQQFPDLHSELNLSSLELGDSALYFCASSGTGINEKLFFGSGTQLSVL.